This TCR beta chain originates from a study of cytomegalovirus exposure and HLA in healthy donors. As concerns this clone: Its target is unknown.

General study points: In a later analysis, at a false discovery rate of 0.05, under 20,000 TCR beta sequences were associated with HLA alleles. Later analysis suggested links between common viral pathogens and several top significant clusters. A prior analysis recorded that most TCR beta V segments were productive about 90% or about 30% of the time. For presence/absence analyses, sequencing depth was assumed to be roughly uniform across donors.

Germline-derived CDR1 and CDR2 are MNHEY and SVGAGI. The CDR3 is 15 amino acids. V was clipped by 0 bases and J by 1 base, with 7 bases between them. This PCR relied on a set of 60 Vbeta primers and 13 Jbeta primers. Using immunoSEQ multiplex PCR, the repertoire was profiled, and TCRdb retains in-frame clones only, with some absent. The sample lists some 170,000 clones; roughly 80% were seen once. The specimen sequenced was PBMCs. V gene TRBV6-5 combines with J gene TRBJ2-1; D is unclear. The source of this sequence is a man between 35 and 55 years old in good health and CMV-seronegative. CDR3 region: CASSYSGQSYNEQFF. CDR3 DNA sequence: TGTGCCAGCAGTTACTCTGGGCAATCCTACAATGAGCAGTTCTTC.